This paragraph covers one T cell receptor (beta chain) sequence. Its target is not known. These data originate in a study of PD-1 blockade in classical Hodgkin lymphoma. Overall study context: Patients received nivolumab 3 mg/kg intravenously every 2 weeks. Whole-study findings and limits: Baseline TCR diversity was reportedly lower in newly diagnosed patients than healthy donors.

Trimming took 0 bases from V and 6 from J, leaving 9 bases between them. The CDR3 has 14 residues. Germline CDR1 and CDR2: PRHDT and FYEKMQ (reference sequence). The time point is: cycle 4 day 1 (C4D1), after more than five weeks of nivolumab. No patient escaped relapse after autologous stem cell transplantation, and brentuximab vedotin exposure varied. Investigators obtained CD8+ T cells from thawed PBMCs by magnetic negative selection. Assay: immunoSEQ multiplex PCR; the TCRdb copy retains only in-frame clones and omits some. The table includes about 19,000 clones, roughly nine tenths detected once.

The chain recombines TRBV13 with TRBJ2-1; a possible D gene is TRBD2 (5 bases). The sequence was obtained from a human donor with classical Hodgkin lymphoma. Sequences were derived from CD8+ T cells from blood, sampled before the fourth cycle of nivolumab. This CDR3 is CASSLGRGGNEQFF. The CDR3 nucleotides read TGTGCCAGCAGCTTAGGCCGGGGTGGCAATGAGCAGTTCTTC.